Sequencing of this T cell receptor beta chain was carried out in a study of blood T cells in healthy people across ages. General study points: Diversity of TCR beta correlated strongly with naive T cell percentage.

The CDR3 length is 13 residues. CDR1 GTSNPN and CDR2 SVGIG come from the germline V gene (reference sequence). Comment on this clonotype: As yet, its antigen is unknown. A much more abundant neighbour one base away suggests this may be a read error.

With a J-beta primer mix and a sample-barcoded 5' primer, a second PCR ran about 6 to 11 cycles. A 12-random-nucleotide template-switch adaptor tagged each cDNA molecule. One entry per CDR3 protein, called by TCRdb with MiXCR from the 5' RACE reads. The sample shows hundreds of thousands of distinct CDR3 sequences, under 65% of them seen only once. This chain connects TRBV30 to TRBJ1-4; D is ambiguous. This TCR was sampled from an elderly woman in good health. Sequenced input: blood. The chain's CDR3 is CAWSPGRREKPFF. CDR3 coding DNA: TGTGCCTGGAGTCCAGGTCGTCGTGAAAAACCGTTTTTT. The variable domain in full, with the rest retrieved from reference TRBV30 and TRBJ1-4, is SQTIHQWPATLVQPVGSPLSLECTVEGTSNPNLYWYRQAAGRGLQLLFYSVGIGQISSEVPQNLSASRPQDRQFILSSKKLLLSDSGFYLCAWSPGRREKPFFGSGTQLSVL.